This T cell receptor beta chain was captured in a study of OX40 agonist ivuxolimab in advanced cancers. In its sample, this clone was seen a few times. Germline CDR1 and CDR2: SQVTM and ANQGSEA. The V end was cut by 4 bases, the J end by 1 base, with 10 bases between. The CDR3 is 13 residues long. The method was immunoSEQ multiplex PCR; TCRdb's version includes in-frame clones alone and lacks a portion of them. The sample holds around 53,000 clones, about nine tenths seen once. The sequenced sample was CD4+ or CD8+ T cells sorted from blood, obtained in a trial of the OX40 agonist ivuxolimab. This chain links TRBV29-1 with TRBJ1-1; no definite D call. This TCR derives from an adult with an advanced solid tumor such as melanoma, head and neck, liver or kidney cancer. The CDR3: CSVGVHKNTEAFF. The CDR3 DNA follows: TGCAGCGTTGGTGTTCACAAGAACACTGAAGCTTTCTTT.